This T cell receptor beta chain was found in a study of blood T cell repertoires in COVID-19. Looking at the study overall: Specimens from acute and convalescent COVID-19 originated in the United States, Italy and Spain.

This study enrolled people aged about 18 to 90 from roughly 22 US geographic areas. Clones were sequenced by immunoSEQ multiplex PCR, and TCRdb holds only the in-frame ones, with some missing. This table holds fewer than 250,000 clones, 65% to 90% found once. V lost 0 bases and J lost 4, with 10 bases in between. This CDR3 has 14 amino acids. In germline, CDR1 is SGHTS, CDR2 YDEGEE. The material sequenced was PBMCs or T cells enriched from blood (not recorded which). This receptor was obtained from a woman aged 45 to 65 with acute COVID-19. This sequence joins TRBV5-8 and TRBJ1-2, with a weak D call TRBD1 (5 bases). CDR3 DNA: TGTGCCAGCAGCTTGGCAGGGTCTGGCTATGGCTACACCTTC. Amino acids: CASSLAGSGYGYTF.